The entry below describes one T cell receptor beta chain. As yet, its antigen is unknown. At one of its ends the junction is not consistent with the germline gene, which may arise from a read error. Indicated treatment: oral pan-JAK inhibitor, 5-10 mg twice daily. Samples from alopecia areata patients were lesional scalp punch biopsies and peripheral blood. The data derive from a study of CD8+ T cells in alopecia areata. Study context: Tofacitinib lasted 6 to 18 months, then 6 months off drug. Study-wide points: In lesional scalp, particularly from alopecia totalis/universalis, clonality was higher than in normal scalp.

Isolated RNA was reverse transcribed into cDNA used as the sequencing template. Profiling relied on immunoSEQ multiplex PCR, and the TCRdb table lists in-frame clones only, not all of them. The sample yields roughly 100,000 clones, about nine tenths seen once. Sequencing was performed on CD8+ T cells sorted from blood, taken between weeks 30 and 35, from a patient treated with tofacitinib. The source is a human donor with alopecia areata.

The CDR3 is CAGSPYSGRESNEQFF. DNA for the CDR3: TGTGCCGGCAGCCCATATAGCGGGAGGGAGTCTAATGAGCAGTTCTTC. This chain joins TRBV7-9 and TRBJ2-1, with TRBD2 matching over 11 bases. Looked up from germline, CDR1 is SEHNR and CDR2 is FQNEAQ (reference sequence). CDR3 size: 16 residues.